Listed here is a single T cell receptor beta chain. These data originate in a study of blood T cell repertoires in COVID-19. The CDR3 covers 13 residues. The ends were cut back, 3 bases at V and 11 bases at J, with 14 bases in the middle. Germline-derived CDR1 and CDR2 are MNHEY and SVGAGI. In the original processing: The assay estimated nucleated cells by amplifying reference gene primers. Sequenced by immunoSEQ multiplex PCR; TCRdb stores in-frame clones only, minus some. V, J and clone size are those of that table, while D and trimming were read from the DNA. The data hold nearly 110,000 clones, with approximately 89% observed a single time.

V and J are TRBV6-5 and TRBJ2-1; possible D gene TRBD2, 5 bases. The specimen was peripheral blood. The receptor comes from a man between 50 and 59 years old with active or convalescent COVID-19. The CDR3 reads CASSYSSGAQQFF. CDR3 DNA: TGTGCCAGCAGTTATTCGAGCGGCGCTCAGCAGTTCTTC.